The 3 T cell receptor beta chains in this list originate from one sample, sequenced in a study of glioma-infiltrating T cells. The iRepertoire nested amplicon-rescue multiplex PCR amplified TCR alpha and beta CDR3s from RNA. From the multiplex PCR reads, TCRdb called clonotypes with MiXCR, one entry per CDR3 protein. This table has 150,000 or so distinct CDR3 sequences, 39% appearing once. The sequenced material came from glioma tissue, nonneoplastic brain tissue, or PBMCs (not recorded which). The receptors were gathered from a human donor with low-grade glioma or glioblastoma, undergoing nonglioma brain surgery, or in good health (not recorded which).

At least ten counts were recorded for this clonotype. The J gene is TRBJ1-5, the V gene TRBV6-1, with D maybe TRBD1 (5 bases). V lost 3 bases, J lost 4 bases, and 7 bases lay in between. This CDR3 region has 13 residues. Germline V gives CDR1 MNHNS, CDR2 SASEGT. The CDR3 loop is CASSDRANQPQHF. The DNA of the CDR3 is TGTGCCAGCAGTGACAGGGCTAATCAGCCCCAGCATTTT.

This clonotype was recorded a few times. The chain joins TRBV6-1 to TRBJ2-3; D gene unclear. The CDR3 has 14 residues. The V gene's germline CDR1 is MNHNS and CDR2 SASEGT. The V gene lost 5 bases and the J gene lost 0 bases, with 9 bases spanning the gap. The CDR3 nucleotides are TGTGCCAGCAGTTTGGGAAGTAGCACAGATACGCAGTATTTT. The encoded protein is CASSLGSSTDTQYF.

This clonotype was detected many times. V and J are TRBV6-1 and TRBJ1-5; D is ambiguous. The CDR3 totals 14 residues. Trimming cost V 3 bases and J 3 bases, with 9 bases left between them. From germline, CDR1 is MNHNS and CDR2 SASEGT. CDR3 in DNA: TGTGCCAGCAGTGATTACGGTCACAATCAGCCCCAGCATTTT. Translated, it gives CASSDYGHNQPQHF.